The 20 T cell receptor beta chains in this list originate from one sample, sequenced in a study of blood T cell repertoires in COVID-19. Sequenced by immunoSEQ multiplex PCR; TCRdb stores in-frame clones only, minus some. The repertoire holds about 110,000 clones, around 78% seen once, with 6.2% in the top ten. Source material: peripheral blood. All receptors come from an elderly man with COVID-19, enrolled during active disease.

This clone was detected a few times. The chain combines TRBV6-2 or TRBV6-3 with TRBJ2-7, with TRBD2 matching 8 bases. CDR3 size: 15 residues. V dropped 4 bases and J dropped 4; count of bases not matched to a gene: 9. Germline V gene sequence: CDR1 MNHEY, CDR2 SVGEGT. This chain's CDR3 is CASSSLAASVYEQYF. CDR3 bases: TGTGCCAGCAGTTCACTAGCGGCAAGTGTATACGAGCAGTACTTC.

V is TRBV5-4 and J is TRBJ1-4; D remains ambiguous. Trimming shortened V by 0 bases and J by 8 bases, and 17 bases separated the two germline ends. Germline V gene data show CDR1 as SGHNT and CDR2 as YYREEE (reference sequence). The CDR3 contains 16 residues. Here the CDR3 reads CASSLAVGRRREKLFF. DNA for the CDR3: TGTGCCAGCAGCTTGGCTGTGGGGAGACGACGCGAAAAACTGTTTTTT.

The chain employs TRBV7-8 and TRBJ2-1; 7 nucleotides agree with TRBD1. Germline V CDR1 and CDR2: SGHVS, FQNEAQ. The V and J ends lost 7 bases and 7 bases, in that order; junction bases with no gene match: 13. CDR3 length: 15 residues. For the CDR3, the DNA is TGTGCCAGCACCCCACGGGACAGACACCAGAATGAGCAGTTCTTC. Its translation: CASTPRDRHQNEQFF. Full variable domain (outside the CDR3, taken from reference TRBV7-8 and TRBJ2-1): GAGVSQSPRYKVAKRGQDVALRCDPISGHVSLFWYQQALGQGPEFLTYFQNEAQLDKSGLPSDRFFAERPEGSVSTLKIQRTQQEDSAVYLCASTPRDRHQNEQFFGPGTRLTVL.

V is TRBV29-1 and J is TRBJ1-2, with no clear D. CDR3 length equals 13 residues. Germline values: CDR1 SQVTM, CDR2 ANQGSEA. In DNA, the CDR3 is TGCACGACTACACGAGTCTGGGACTATGGCTACACCTTC. Amino acids: CTTTRVWDYGYTF.

V is TRBV5-5 and J is TRBJ2-7, with TRBD2 matching over 8 bases. Germline loops: CDR1 SGHKS, CDR2 YYEKEE (reference sequence). This CDR3 is 15 amino acids long. The ends lost 4 bases at V and 0 bases at J; junction bases unmatched: 6. The CDR3 DNA reads TGTGCCAGCAGCCCCGTGGCGGGAGGCTCCTACGAGCAGTACTTC. It codes for CASSPVAGGSYEQYF.

The chain couples TRBV29-1 to TRBJ1-2, with 12 bases fitting TRBD1. Trimming cost V 2 bases and J 7 bases; bases outside gene matches: 5. The germline V gene encodes CDR1 SQVTM and CDR2 ANQGSEA. The CDR3 covers 14 residues. The chain's CDR3 is CSVEFRDRGPGYTF. The CDR3 DNA follows: TGCAGCGTTGAATTTCGGGACAGGGGGCCTGGCTACACCTTC.

V and J are TRBV5-1 and TRBJ2-2, with D perhaps TRBD1 (5 bases). CDR1 is SGHRS and CDR2 is YFSETQ in the germline V gene. V lost 0 bases and J lost 0, with 9 bases in between. This CDR3 has 16 amino acids. Written as DNA, the CDR3 is TGCGCCAGCAGCTTGGAGGCAGGGTCGAACACCGGGGAGCTGTTTTTT. Its protein product is CASSLEAGSNTGELFF.

The rearrangement joins TRBV6-2 or TRBV6-3 to TRBJ1-3; possibly TRBD1 for D (6 bases). Germline V gene sequence: CDR1 MNHEY, CDR2 SVGEGT. This CDR3 has 13 amino acids. V lost 6 bases and J 4 bases, leaving 10 bases between the germline ends. CDR3 region: CASSLGTGNTIYF. Here the CDR3 DNA reads TGTGCCAGCAGCCTCGGGACAGGAAACACCATATATTTT.

This sequence joins TRBV5-1 and TRBJ1-3; D is perhaps TRBD1 (6 bases). V was cut by 0 bases and J by 4 bases, with 8 bases left in between. The CDR3 spans 14 residues. Germline V gene data show CDR1 as SGHRS and CDR2 as YFSETQ. Here the CDR3 reads CASSLAGEGNTIYF. The CDR3 DNA reads TGCGCCAGCAGCTTGGCAGGGGAGGGAAACACCATATATTTT.

This clone has just one count. The rearrangement uses TRBV28 and TRBJ1-1; 7 bases are shared with TRBD1. J was trimmed by 6 bases and V by 6 bases; bases with no gene match: 16. CDR3 length: 16 amino acids. Germline-derived CDR1 and CDR2 are MDHEN and SYDVKM. Here the CDR3 DNA reads TGTGCCAGCAGAATACAGGGGTTCCCTCTCCTCGCTGAAGCTTTCTTT. It specifies CASRIQGFPLLAEAFF.

The genes are TRBV5-1 and TRBJ2-7; 8 bases match TRBD1. Germline V CDR1 and CDR2: SGHRS, YFSETQ. The CDR3 is made up of 14 amino acids. V shed 3 bases and J 7 bases; nucleotides not matched to a gene: 9. This CDR3 reads CASSSDRADWEQYF. In DNA, the CDR3 is TGCGCCAGCAGCTCGGACAGGGCGGACTGGGAGCAGTACTTC.

This clone was detected a few times. The gene calls are TRBV2 and TRBJ2-1; no definite D call. CDR1 and CDR2 (germline): SNHLY, FYNNEI. The CDR3 has 13 amino acids. V gave up 4 bases and J gave up 5 bases, with 9 bases separating them. The CDR3 DNA is TGTGCCAGCAGTGCCGGCAGCGACAATGAGCAGTTCTTC. Amino acid sequence: CASSAGSDNEQFF.

This sequence joins TRBV4-1 and TRBJ1-3; a possible D gene is TRBD1 (5 bases). The CDR3 contains 16 residues. Germline-derived CDR1 and CDR2 are MGHRA and YSYEKL. Trimming removed 3 bases from V and 0 bases from J, with 12 bases in between. CDR3 bases: TGCGCCAGCAGCCATTATGACAGAGACTCTGGAAACACCATATATTTT. Translated: CASSHYDRDSGNTIYF.

The chain joins TRBV18 to TRBJ1-1; 9 bases line up with TRBD1. The CDR3 length is 14 residues. Per the germline V gene, CDR1 is KGHSH and CDR2 is LQKENI. The V and J ends lost 8 bases and 5 bases, in that order; junction bases with no gene match: 9. The CDR3 nucleotides read TGTGCCAGCCGCGGGGACAGGGCGGGGACTGAAGCTTTCTTT. Amino acids: CASRGDRAGTEAFF.

This chain uses TRBV9 with TRBJ2-7; 7 bases align to TRBD2. CDR3 length: 15 amino acids. Germline V lookup: CDR1 SGDLS, CDR2 YYNGEE. The V gene end was trimmed by 0 bases and the J gene end by 0 bases; junction bases not matched to a gene: 3. The CDR3 DNA follows: TGTGCCAGCAGCGTAGGAGCGGGAAGCTCCTACGAGCAGTACTTC. The encoded protein is CASSVGAGSSYEQYF.

This clone has only a few counts. The V and J genes are TRBV5-1 and TRBJ2-1; 10 bases align to TRBD2. The CDR3 covers 14 residues. Germline CDR1 and CDR2: SGHRS and YFSETQ. The trim removed 5 bases at V and 8 bases at J, leaving 7 bases unmatched. The CDR3 sequence is CASRELAGIDEQFF. The CDR3 DNA reads TGCGCCAGCAGGGAACTAGCGGGGATTGATGAGCAGTTCTTC.

This clone was seen just once. The CDR3 DNA is TGTGCCAGCAGCTATTCAGGTGGGAATCAGCCCCAGCATTTT. Translated, it gives CASSYSGGNQPQHF. The J gene is TRBJ1-5, the V gene TRBV7-2, with no clear D. The V end was cut by 4 bases, the J end by 4 bases, with 11 bases between. Germline assignment: CDR1 SGHTA and CDR2 FQGNSA. This CDR3 is built from 14 residues.

V and J are TRBV18 and TRBJ2-5; the D is unclear. In germline, CDR1 is KGHSH, CDR2 LQKENI. With 2 bases removed from V and 5 bases from J, the gap between germline ends came to 9 bases. This CDR3 spans 13 amino acids. CDR3 protein: CASSPSPGETQYF. For the CDR3, the DNA is TGTGCCAGCTCACCAAGTCCCGGGGAGACCCAGTACTTC. Drawing the rest from reference TRBV18 and TRBJ2-5, the complete variable domain is NAGVMQNPRHLVRRRGQEARLRCSPMKGHSHVYWYRQLPEEGLKFMVYLQKENIIDESGMPKERFSAEFPKEGPSILRIQQVVRGDSAAYFCASSPSPGETQYFGPGTRLLVL.

This chain connects TRBV5-1 to TRBJ1-1, with D tentatively TRBD1 (6 bases). Trimming stripped 3 bases from V and 5 bases from J, with 14 bases between. This CDR3 is 14 amino acids long. From germline, CDR1 is SGHRS and CDR2 YFSETQ. The DNA for the CDR3 is TGCGCCAGCAGCTCCCGTGAGGGGGGGACTGAAGCTTTCTTT. Translated: CASSSREGGTEAFF.

The chain has TRBV5-1 and TRBJ2-7; 7 bases align to TRBD1. V trimming: 3 bases; J trimming: 3 bases; junction bases outside the gene matches: 18. The CDR3 has 18 amino acids. The germline CDR1 and CDR2 sequences are SGHRS and YFSETQ. Here the CDR3 DNA reads TGCGCCAGCAGCTACGCCCCCCCCCGGGACAGCCCACTCTACGAGCAGTACTTC. It yields the protein CASSYAPPRDSPLYEQYF.